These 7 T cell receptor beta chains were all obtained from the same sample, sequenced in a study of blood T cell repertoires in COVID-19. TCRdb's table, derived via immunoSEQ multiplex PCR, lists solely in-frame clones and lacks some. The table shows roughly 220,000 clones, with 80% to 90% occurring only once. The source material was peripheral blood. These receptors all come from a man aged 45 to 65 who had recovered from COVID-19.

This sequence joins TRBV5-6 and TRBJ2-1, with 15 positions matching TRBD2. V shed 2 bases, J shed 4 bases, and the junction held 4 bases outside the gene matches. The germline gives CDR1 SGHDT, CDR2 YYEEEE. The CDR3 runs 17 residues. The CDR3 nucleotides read TGTGCCAGCAGCTTTTGGACTAGCGGGAGGGGGTACAATGAGCAGTTCTTC. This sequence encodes CASSFWTSGRGYNEQFF.

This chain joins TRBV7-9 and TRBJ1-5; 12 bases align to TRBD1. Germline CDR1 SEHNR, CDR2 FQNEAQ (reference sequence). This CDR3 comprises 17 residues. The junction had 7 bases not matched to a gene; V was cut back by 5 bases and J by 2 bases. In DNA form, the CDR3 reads TGTGCCAGCAGCACCGGGACAGGGGGCGTCGGCAATCAGCCCCAGCATTTT. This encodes CASSTGTGGVGNQPQHF.

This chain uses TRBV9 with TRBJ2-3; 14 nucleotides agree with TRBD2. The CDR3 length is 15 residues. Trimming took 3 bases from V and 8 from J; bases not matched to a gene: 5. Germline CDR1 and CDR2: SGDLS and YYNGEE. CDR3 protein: CASSAGTSGRGTQYF. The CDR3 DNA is TGTGCCAGCAGCGCCGGGACTAGCGGGAGAGGTACGCAGTATTTT.

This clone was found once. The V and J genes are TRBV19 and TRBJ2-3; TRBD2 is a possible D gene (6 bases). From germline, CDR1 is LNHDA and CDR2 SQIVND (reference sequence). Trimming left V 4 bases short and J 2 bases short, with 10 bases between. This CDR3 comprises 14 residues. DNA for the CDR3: TGTGCCAGTAGTAAAGGGGAGGTCACAGATACGCAGTATTTT. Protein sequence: CASSKGEVTDTQYF.

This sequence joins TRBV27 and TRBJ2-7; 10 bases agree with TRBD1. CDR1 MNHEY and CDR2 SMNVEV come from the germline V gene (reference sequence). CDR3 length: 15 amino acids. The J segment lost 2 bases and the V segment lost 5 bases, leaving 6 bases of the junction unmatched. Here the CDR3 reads CASSPGQGMTYEQYF. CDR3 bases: TGTGCCAGCAGTCCGGGACAGGGGATGACCTACGAGCAGTACTTC.

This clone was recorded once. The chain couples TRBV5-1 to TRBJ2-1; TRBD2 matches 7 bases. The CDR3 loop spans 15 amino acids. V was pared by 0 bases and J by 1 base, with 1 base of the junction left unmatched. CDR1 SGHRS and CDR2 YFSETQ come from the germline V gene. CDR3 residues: CASSLDGGSYNEQFF. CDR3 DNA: TGCGCCAGCAGCTTGGACGGGGGGTCCTACAATGAGCAGTTCTTC.

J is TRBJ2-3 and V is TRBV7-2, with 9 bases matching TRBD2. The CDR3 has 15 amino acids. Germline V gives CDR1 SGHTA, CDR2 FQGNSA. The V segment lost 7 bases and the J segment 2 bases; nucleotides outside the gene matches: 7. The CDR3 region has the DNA TGTGCCAGCACCCCGGCGGGAGGGCCCACAGATACGCAGTATTTT. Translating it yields CASTPAGGPTDTQYF.